The next 8 T cell receptor beta chains were all read from a single sample in a study of PD-L1 blockade in urothelial cancer. Measured with immunoSEQ multiplex PCR; TCRdb has only the in-frame clones, and not every one. There are approximately 71,000 clones in the sample; about 89% occur only once, and roughly 3.3% lies in the top ten. The material was PBMCs, obtained around atezolizumab (anti-PD-L1) treatment. All receptors come from a man in his fifties or sixties with urothelial cancer.

The chain employs TRBV5-8 and TRBJ2-5; TRBD1 matches at 8 bases. Germline lookup yields CDR1 SGHTS and CDR2 YDEGEE. The junction had 7 bases not matched to a gene; V was cut back by 4 bases and J by 5 bases. This CDR3 comprises 14 residues. The CDR3 here is CASSLDRVRETQYF. The CDR3 DNA follows: TGTGCCAGCAGCCTGGACAGGGTCCGGGAGACCCAGTACTTC.

The chain recombines TRBV19 with TRBJ2-1; 8 positions agree with TRBD1. Germline trimming cut 2 bases from V and 2 bases from J; bases unmatched to any gene: 2. CDR1 is LNHDA, CDR2 SQIVND, per germline (reference sequence). The CDR3 runs to 15 residues. The CDR3 is CASSIQGAAYNEQFF. CDR3 coding DNA: TGTGCCAGTAGTATACAGGGGGCGGCCTACAATGAGCAGTTCTTC.

This clone was counted a single time. The J gene is TRBJ2-7, the V gene TRBV28; 10 bases line up with TRBD2. The ends lost 4 bases at V and 4 bases at J; junction bases unmatched: 7. CDR3 length equals 15 residues. Per the germline V gene, CDR1 is MDHEN and CDR2 is SYDVKM. In DNA form, the CDR3 reads TGTGCCAGCAGTTCTAGCGGGAGCGTCGGTTACGAGCAGTACTTC. Translated, it gives CASSSSGSVGYEQYF.

The chain carries TRBV7-8 and TRBJ2-4; TRBD1 matches at 8 bases. Germline V gene sequence: CDR1 SGHVS, CDR2 FQNEAQ. The length of the CDR3 is 17 residues. The V and J ends lost 5 bases and 2 bases, in that order; junction bases with no gene match: 11. The CDR3 DNA follows: TGTGCCAGCAGCCCCGGGGCAGGGGGCGCAACCAAAAACATTCAGTACTTC. It encodes CASSPGAGGATKNIQYF.

This chain connects TRBV6-1 to TRBJ2-3; TRBD2 aligns across 14 bases. Germline loops: CDR1 MNHNS, CDR2 SASEGT. The CDR3 covers 17 residues. With V trimmed by 1 base and J by 4 bases, 4 bases remained unmatched. CDR3 region: CASSEGTSGRKADTQYF. The DNA of the CDR3 is TGTGCCAGCAGTGAAGGGACTAGCGGGAGGAAGGCAGATACGCAGTATTTT.

The rearrangement joins TRBV14 to TRBJ2-7; TRBD1 matches at 8 bases. The trim removed 1 base at V and 5 bases at J, leaving 7 bases unmatched. CDR3 length: 15 amino acids. Germline values: CDR1 SGHDN, CDR2 FVKESK. In DNA, the CDR3 is TGTGCCAGCAGCCAAGTATCAGGGGGCCCTCACGAGCAGTACTTC. Its protein is CASSQVSGGPHEQYF. Filled out from reference TRBV14 and TRBJ2-7, the complete variable domain reads EAGVTQFPSHSVIEKGQTVTLRCDPISGHDNLYWYRRVMGKEIKFLLHFVKESKQDESGMPNNRFLAERTGGTYSTLKVQPAELEDSGVYFCASSQVSGGPHEQYFGPGTRLTVT.

The gene calls are TRBV6-5 and TRBJ1-4; D is unresolved. Germline-derived CDR1 and CDR2 are MNHEY and SVGAGI. V was pared by 0 bases and J by 4 bases, with 9 bases between. CDR3 size: 15 residues. The CDR3 DNA reads as TGTGCCAGCAGTTACTCGGCAACCCGTAATGAAAAACTGTTTTTT. Amino acid sequence: CASSYSATRNEKLFF.

The V gene is TRBV9, the J gene TRBJ2-1; 8 nucleotides agree with TRBD1. V was clipped by 2 bases and J by 4 bases; unmatched bases: 5. The CDR3 spans 15 residues. From germline, CDR1 is SGDLS and CDR2 YYNGEE. The CDR3 sequence: CASSVTGVRYNEQFF. The CDR3 coding sequence is TGTGCCAGCAGCGTGACAGGGGTTAGATACAATGAGCAGTTCTTC.